This T cell receptor (beta chain) was profiled in a study of blood T cell repertoires in COVID-19. At the level of the study: Collection of acute and convalescent COVID-19 samples took place in the United States, Italy and Spain.

Profiled with immunoSEQ multiplex PCR; TCRdb holds only in-frame clones, not every one. The data hold about 160,000 clones, with more than 70% observed a single time. This clone was picked up one time. Material for sequencing was peripheral blood. This TCR came from a man aged 55-75 years with acute or convalescent COVID-19.

CDR3: CASSSRLTDTQYF. The CDR3 DNA reads as TGTGCCAGCAGTTCCCGTTTGACAGATACGCAGTATTTT. This chain joins TRBV2 and TRBJ2-3; D gene unclear. V lost 5 bases and J 3 bases, leaving 9 bases between the germline ends. Germline V lookup: CDR1 SNHLY, CDR2 FYNNEI. This CDR3 contains 13 residues.